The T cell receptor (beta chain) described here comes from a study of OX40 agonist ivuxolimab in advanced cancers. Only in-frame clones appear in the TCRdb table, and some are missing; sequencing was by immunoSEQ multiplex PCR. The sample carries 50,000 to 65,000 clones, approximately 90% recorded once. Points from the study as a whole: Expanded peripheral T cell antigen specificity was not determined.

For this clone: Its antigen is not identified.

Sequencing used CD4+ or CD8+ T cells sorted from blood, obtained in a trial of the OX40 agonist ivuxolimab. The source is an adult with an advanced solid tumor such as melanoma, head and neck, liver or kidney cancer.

Here the CDR3 reads CASSPGTGGYNEQFF. CDR3 DNA sequence: TGTGCCAGCAGCCCGGGGACAGGGGGGTACAATGAGCAGTTCTTC. The rearrangement joins TRBV9 to TRBJ2-1; 11 nucleotides align to TRBD1. Germline V gene sequence: CDR1 SGDLS, CDR2 YYNGEE. CDR3 length: 15 residues. The junction had 4 bases not matched to a gene; V was cut back by 4 bases and J by 4 bases.